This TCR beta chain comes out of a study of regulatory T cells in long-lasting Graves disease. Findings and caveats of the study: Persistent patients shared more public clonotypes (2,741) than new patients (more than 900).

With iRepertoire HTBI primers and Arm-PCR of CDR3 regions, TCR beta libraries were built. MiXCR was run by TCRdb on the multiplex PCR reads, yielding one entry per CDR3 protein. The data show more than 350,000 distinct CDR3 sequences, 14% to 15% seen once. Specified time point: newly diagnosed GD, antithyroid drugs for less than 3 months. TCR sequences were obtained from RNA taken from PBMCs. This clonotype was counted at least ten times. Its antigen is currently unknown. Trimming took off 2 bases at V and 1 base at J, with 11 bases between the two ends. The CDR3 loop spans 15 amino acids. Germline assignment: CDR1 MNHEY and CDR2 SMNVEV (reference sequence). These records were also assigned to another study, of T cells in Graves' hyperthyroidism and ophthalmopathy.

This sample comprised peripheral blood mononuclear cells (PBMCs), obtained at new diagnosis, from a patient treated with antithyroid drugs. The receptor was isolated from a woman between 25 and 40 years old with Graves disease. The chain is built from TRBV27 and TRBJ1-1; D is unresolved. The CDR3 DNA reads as TGTGCCAGCAGTTTACGAGGGCTTGGGAACACTGAAGCTTTCTTT. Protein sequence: CASSLRGLGNTEAFF.